This T cell receptor beta chain came from a study of OX40 agonist ivuxolimab in advanced cancers. Study-level background: Previous treatment with anti-PD-1, anti-PD-L1 or anti-CTLA-4 therapy was allowed; 35% to 50% had received some.

Study findings and constraints: Expanded clones were, on average, more numerous among CD8+ T cells than CD4+. At 0.1 to 3.0 mg/kg and by week 6, clonal expansion occurred in CD4+ and CD8+ blood T cells.

The germline V gene encodes CDR1 SGHVS and CDR2 FQNEAQ. Trimming removed 3 bases from V and 1 base from J; junction bases left unmatched: 2. The CDR3 contains 14 residues. About this clone itself: Its antigen is undetermined.

Assay used: immunoSEQ multiplex PCR; TCRdb lists only in-frame clones, some missing. The data show about 22,000 clones, approximately 80% seen once. The sequencing here drew on CD4+ or CD8+ T cells sorted from blood, taken in a trial of the OX40 agonist ivuxolimab. The V call is TRBV7-8, the J call TRBJ2-7; 8 bases map to TRBD2. This TCR came from an adult with an advanced solid tumor such as melanoma, head and neck, liver or kidney cancer. CDR3 loop: CASSFSGESYEQYF. In DNA, the CDR3 is TGTGCCAGCAGCTTTAGCGGGGAGTCCTACGAGCAGTACTTC.